The 2 T cell receptor beta chains below all came from one sample that was sequenced in a study of human T cells and chemical hapten exposure. Documented time point: patch test 2, 6 weeks after DPC sensitization. Treatment here: therapeutic diphenylcyclopropenone sensitization with weekly scalp DPC. TCRdb reprocessed the RACE reads via MiXCR and lists one record per CDR3 protein. The sample shows about 89,000 distinct CDR3 sequences, approximately 11% of them seen only once. The sequences come from whole blood, collected in connection with sensitization to the hapten diphenylcyclopropenone (DPC). These receptors were collected from a man in his forties with alopecia areata. Some clones in this sample may be carry-over from other donors' samples.

This clonotype turned up a few times. The limits of the CDR3 on the DNA are not certain, so only TCRdb's listed CDR3 is given. The rearrangement joins TRBV12-3 or TRBV12-4 to TRBJ2-1; the table's D call, TRBD1, was not checked against the DNA. The CDR3 length equals 12 residues, ends included. CDR3 region: CASWAGGAPLIF.

This clonotype was detected many times. The chain employs TRBV4-2 and TRBJ1-4, with D maybe TRBD1 (6 bases). CDR3 length: 15 residues. V was pared by 0 bases and J by 8 bases, with 13 bases between. Germline loops: CDR1 LGHNA, CDR2 YNFKEQ. The DNA of the CDR3 is TGTGCCAGCAGCCAAGAAAGGGGGGGGGGAGAAAAACTGTTTTTT. The encoded protein is CASSQERGGGEKLFF.